A single sample gave rise to the 30 T cell receptor beta chains below, sequenced in a study of blood T cell repertoires in COVID-19. Assay: immunoSEQ multiplex PCR; the TCRdb copy retains only in-frame clones and omits some. In the table there are 100,000 or so clones, 88% of which are singletons. The material sequenced was peripheral blood. These receptors came from a human donor in a cohort sampled during active COVID-19.

The chain carries TRBV27 and TRBJ2-1; TRBD2 matches 11 bases. Unmatched junction bases numbered 8, after V lost 4 bases and J lost 6 bases. CDR3 size: 16 residues. Germline CDR1 MNHEY, CDR2 SMNVEV (reference sequence). This CDR3 is CASSSKLAGDINEQFF. Written as DNA, the CDR3 is TGTGCCAGCAGTTCAAAACTAGCGGGAGACATCAATGAGCAGTTCTTC.

CDR3 nucleotide sequence: TGTGCCAGCTCAGGACAGAACTATGGCTACACCTTC. Translating it yields CASSGQNYGYTF. This chain links TRBV18 with TRBJ1-2, with D tentatively TRBD1 (6 bases). Deletions cut 5 bases from V and 2 bases from J, with 6 bases between. Germline V gene data show CDR1 as KGHSH and CDR2 as LQKENI. The CDR3 loop spans 12 amino acids.

The chain has TRBV20-1 and TRBJ2-1; no clear D gene. CDR3 length: 10 residues. Between the trimmed V and J ends, which lost 3 bases and 10 bases, there was a span of 7 bases. Per germline, CDR1 DFQATT and CDR2 SNEGSKA (reference sequence). DNA for the CDR3: TGCAGTGCTAGTGGTGAGGAGCAGTTCTTC. This gives the protein CSASGEEQFF.

This rearrangement joins TRBV28 to TRBJ2-3; 7 nucleotides line up with TRBD1. The CDR3 has 15 residues. Germline V lookup: CDR1 MDHEN, CDR2 SYDVKM. Trimming at V came to 3 bases and at J to 11 bases, leaving 14 bases not matched to a gene. The CDR3 DNA reads as TGTGCCAGCAGTTTGGAAGGGGGCCCGCAGGGCGGGCAGTATTTT. Translated, it gives CASSLEGGPQGGQYF.

This clone has only a few counts. The V and J genes are TRBV6-6 and TRBJ1-1; D remains unclear. The germline V and J ends were trimmed by 2 bases and 0 bases, with 7 bases remaining between them. The CDR3 loop spans 14 amino acids. Per germline, CDR1 MNHNY and CDR2 SVGAGI (reference sequence). The CDR3 sequence is CASSYDILNTEAFF. The DNA for the CDR3 is TGTGCCAGCAGTTACGACATCTTGAACACTGAAGCTTTCTTT.

The chain uses TRBV28 and TRBJ1-2, with D possibly matching TRBD1 (6 bases). The V gene lost 6 bases and the J gene lost 4 bases, with 12 bases spanning the gap. The CDR3 has 13 residues. Germline lookup yields CDR1 MDHEN and CDR2 SYDVKM. The DNA of the CDR3 is TGTGCCAGCAGCGCGGACAGTATCTATGGCTACACCTTC. Translating gives CASSADSIYGYTF.

The rearrangement uses TRBV4-3 and TRBJ2-5; possible D gene TRBD2, 7 bases. V lost 4 bases to trimming and J lost 2 bases, with 23 bases between them. Per germline, CDR1 LGHNA and CDR2 YSLEER. This CDR3 has 18 amino acids. CDR3 coding DNA: TGCGCCAGCAGCCCGGGGGGCAGGGGCGACCTATTTCAAGAGACCCAGTACTTC. It is translated as CASSPGGRGDLFQETQYF.

V and J are TRBV6-5 and TRBJ1-2, with TRBD1 identical over 7 bases. CDR1 is MNHEY, CDR2 SVGAGI, per germline. V lost 4 bases and J lost 2; bases outside the gene matches: 7. The CDR3 length is 15 residues. CDR3 sequence reads: CASSSYRGANYGYTF. CDR3 nucleotides: TGTGCCAGCAGTTCGTACAGGGGAGCAAACTATGGCTACACCTTC.

The chain joins TRBV19 to TRBJ1-5; 9 nucleotides line up with TRBD1. Germline V gene lookup returns CDR1 LNHDA and CDR2 SQIVND (reference sequence). The CDR3 covers 15 residues. The trim removed 5 bases at V and 4 bases at J, leaving 6 bases unmatched. CDR3 amino acids: CASSAWTGENQPQHF. The CDR3 DNA reads as TGTGCCAGTAGTGCTTGGACAGGGGAAAATCAGCCCCAGCATTTT.

The rearrangement joins TRBV19 to TRBJ2-5; 8 bases map to TRBD1. Trimming removed 9 bases from V and 5 bases from J; junction bases left unmatched: 8. The CDR3 sequence is 13 residues long. Germline loops: CDR1 LNHDA, CDR2 SQIVND (reference sequence). For the CDR3, the DNA is TGTGCCAGCAGCCGGGACAGGTCGGAGACCCAGTACTTC. Encoded protein: CASSRDRSETQYF.

V gene TRBV6-2 or TRBV6-3 combines with J gene TRBJ2-7, with 7 bases matching TRBD1. J lost 4 bases, V lost 5 bases, and 2 bases had no gene match. Germline V lookup: CDR1 MNHEY, CDR2 SVGEGT. The CDR3 covers 12 residues. CDR3 in DNA: TGTGCCAGCAGTAAACAGGGGTACGAGCAGTACTTC. This translates into CASSKQGYEQYF.

The chain joins TRBV30 to TRBJ2-7; 7 nucleotides agree with TRBD1. Trimming at V came to 3 bases and at J to 4 bases, leaving 0 bases not matched to a gene. CDR1 GTSNPN and CDR2 SVGIG come from the germline V gene (reference sequence). The CDR3 is 11 amino acids. This CDR3 is CAWRTGYEQYF. The CDR3 nucleotides read TGTGCCTGGAGGACAGGGTACGAGCAGTACTTC.

The gene calls are TRBV7-4 and TRBJ2-7; 10 positions match TRBD2. Germline values: CDR1 SGHVT, CDR2 SQSDAQ. V trimming: 5 bases; J trimming: 5 bases; junction bases outside the gene matches: 9. This CDR3 contains 15 residues. As DNA, the CDR3 is TGTGCCAGCAGCCCCCCCGGGCTAGCGGGAGACGAGCAGTACTTC. Amino acids: CASSPPGLAGDEQYF.

This clone has a handful of counts. This rearrangement joins TRBV30 to TRBJ2-7, with 7 positions matching TRBD2. The CDR3 spans 18 residues. The germline V gene encodes CDR1 GTSNPN and CDR2 SVGIG (reference sequence). V lost 0 bases to trimming and J lost 3 bases; unmatched junction nucleotides: 17. The CDR3 DNA reads TGTGCCTGGAGTGTACAATACCCCTGGCGTAGCGGGCACTACGAGCAGTACTTC. Translation: CAWSVQYPWRSGHYEQYF.

J is TRBJ1-5 and V is TRBV28, with a weak D call TRBD1 (5 bases). Trimming removed 4 bases at V and 0 bases at J, with 10 bases between. This CDR3 is 15 amino acids long. From germline, CDR1 is MDHEN and CDR2 SYDVKM. The CDR3 DNA reads as TGTGCCAGCAGTTCGACAGTTTATAGCAATCAGCCCCAGCATTTT. Its translation: CASSSTVYSNQPQHF.

The chain is built from TRBV5-4 and TRBJ2-3, with 11 positions matching TRBD1. From germline, CDR1 is SGHNT and CDR2 YYREEE (reference sequence). CDR3 length: 15 amino acids. V was pared by 4 bases and J by 2 bases, with 3 bases of the junction left unmatched. Here the CDR3 reads CASSAGQGVTDTQYF. In DNA, the CDR3 is TGTGCCAGCAGCGCGGGACAGGGGGTCACAGATACGCAGTATTTT.

The chain couples TRBV28 to TRBJ1-1; the D is unclear. Looked up from germline, CDR1 is MDHEN and CDR2 is SYDVKM. This CDR3 is 15 amino acids long. V dropped 6 bases and J dropped 5 bases, with 19 bases sitting between them. Here the CDR3 reads CASRDSTGPGTEAFF. The CDR3 bases are TGTGCCAGCAGGGATTCGACGGGTCCGGGTACTGAAGCTTTCTTT.

The chain recombines TRBV19 with TRBJ2-5; a weak D match, TRBD1 (5 bases). Trimming shortened V by 1 base and J by 5 bases, and 8 bases separated the two germline ends. The germline V gene encodes CDR1 LNHDA and CDR2 SQIVND (reference sequence). CDR3 size: 13 residues. Here the CDR3 reads CASSIAGYETQYF. CDR3 nucleotide sequence: TGTGCCAGTAGTATAGCAGGGTATGAGACCCAGTACTTC.

In its sample, this clone was seen once. The V and J genes are TRBV20-1 and TRBJ1-2, with no clear D. V lost 3 bases to trimming and J lost 1 base, with 12 bases between them. CDR1 and CDR2 from the germline V gene are DFQATT and SNEGSKA (reference sequence). The CDR3 runs to 14 residues. The CDR3: CSASLTTLNYGYTF. The CDR3 DNA follows: TGCAGTGCTAGTCTAACTACCCTTAACTATGGCTACACCTTC.

The J gene is TRBJ2-3, the V gene TRBV19, with 7 bases lining up with TRBD1. The CDR3 spans 17 residues. Germline trimming cut 3 bases from V and 1 base from J; bases unmatched to any gene: 10. Germline values: CDR1 LNHDA, CDR2 SQIVND (reference sequence). In DNA, the CDR3 is TGTGCCAGTAGTATGACTCGGAACAGGGGAGGCACAGATACGCAGTATTTT. The encoded protein is CASSMTRNRGGTDTQYF.

The J gene is TRBJ2-3, the V gene TRBV30, with D perhaps matching TRBD2 (6 bases). There are 14 residues in the CDR3. The ends were cut back, 2 bases at V and 5 bases at J, with 14 bases in the middle. Germline-derived CDR1 and CDR2 are GTSNPN and SVGIG (reference sequence). In nucleotides, the CDR3 is TGTGCCTGGAGTTCATCCGGGACTTTAGATACGCAGTATTTT. Residues: CAWSSSGTLDTQYF.

The chain carries TRBV4-3 and TRBJ2-1; the match to TRBD2 covers 9 bases. Germline V lookup: CDR1 LGHNA, CDR2 YSLEER. The CDR3 sequence is 14 residues long. Germline trimming cut 4 bases from V and 9 bases from J; bases unmatched to any gene: 7. The CDR3 region has the DNA TGCGCCAGCAGCCCGGGACTAGCCGGGGGTGAGCAGTTCTTC. Residues: CASSPGLAGGEQFF.

The rearrangement uses TRBV30 and TRBJ1-1, with a weak D call TRBD1 (6 bases). The CDR3 sequence is 13 residues long. Germline loops: CDR1 GTSNPN, CDR2 SVGIG (reference sequence). V lost 4 bases, J lost 6 bases, and 15 bases lay in between. The CDR3 reads CAWIKQGHPEAFF. DNA of the CDR3: TGTGCCTGGATTAAACAGGGCCACCCTGAAGCTTTCTTT. The full variable domain, its missing parts supplied by reference TRBV30 and TRBJ1-1, is SQTIHQWPATLVQPVGSPLSLECTVEGTSNPNLYWYRQAAGRGLQLLFYSVGIGQISSEVPQNLSASRPQDRQFILSSKKLLLSDSGFYLCAWIKQGHPEAFFGQGTRLTVV.

This rearrangement joins TRBV3-1 (or the pseudogene TRBV3-2) to TRBJ2-7, with 10 bases lining up with TRBD1. This CDR3 contains 15 residues. CDR1 and CDR2 (germline): LGHDT, YNNKEL (reference sequence). V shed 4 bases, J shed 4 bases, and the junction held 7 bases outside the gene matches. CDR3: CASSRNRDRGYEQYF. The DNA of the CDR3 is TGTGCCAGCAGCCGCAACCGGGACAGGGGTTACGAGCAGTACTTC.

The chain uses TRBV19 and TRBJ2-7; 10 bases align to TRBD2. Per germline, CDR1 LNHDA and CDR2 SQIVND (reference sequence). J gave up 3 bases and V 4 bases, and 9 bases lay outside the gene matches. The CDR3 is made up of 16 amino acids. The CDR3 bases are TGTGCCAGTAGTAAAAGTAAAGCGGGAGGGAACTACGAGCAGTACTTC. This gives the protein CASSKSKAGGNYEQYF.

The genes are TRBV4-1 and TRBJ1-3; the D gene is possibly TRBD1 (5 bases). CDR1 MGHRA and CDR2 YSYEKL come from the germline V gene. The V end was cut by 3 bases, the J end by 2 bases, with 14 bases between. This CDR3 contains 16 residues. Written as DNA, the CDR3 is TGCGCCAGCAGCCAGCCCGTCCAGGGCCCTGGAAACACCATATATTTT. Its protein product is CASSQPVQGPGNTIYF.

This rearrangement joins TRBV18 to TRBJ1-6, with D possibly TRBD1 on 6 matching bases. This CDR3 is built from 15 residues. Germline V gene sequence: CDR1 KGHSH, CDR2 LQKENI. V shed 0 bases and J shed 5 bases, with 8 bases lying between them. CDR3 bases: TGTGCCAGCTCACCACCGACAGGAAATAATTCACCCCTCCACTTT. It is translated as CASSPPTGNNSPLHF.

The chain uses TRBV4-2 and TRBJ1-3, with 10 bases matching TRBD1. CDR1 and CDR2 from the germline V gene are LGHNA and YNFKEQ. The CDR3 has 17 amino acids. The trim removed 2 bases at V and 1 base at J, leaving 5 bases unmatched. The CDR3 DNA reads as TGTGCCAGCAGCCAACGACAGGGGGCGGGATCTGGAAACACCATATATTTT. As protein: CASSQRQGAGSGNTIYF.

The CDR3 DNA follows: TGTGCCAGCAGCAAAATAGCGGGAGGGGTCACCGGGGAGCTGTTTTTT. This sequence encodes CASSKIAGGVTGELFF. V usage is TRBV11-2 and J usage is TRBJ2-2, with TRBD2 identical over 11 bases. Unmatched junction bases numbered 6, after V lost 5 bases and J lost 4 bases. Germline V gives CDR1 SGHAT, CDR2 FQNNGV. The CDR3 consists of 16 residues.

The chain has TRBV4-2 and TRBJ2-7; D possibly corresponds to TRBD1 (5 bases). Deletions cut 4 bases from V and 7 bases from J, with 23 bases between. CDR3 length equals 16 residues. The V gene's germline CDR1 is LGHNA and CDR2 YNFKEQ. The CDR3 is CASSRGLREKGREQYF. In nucleotides, the CDR3 is TGTGCCAGCAGCCGAGGCCTCAGGGAAAAGGGTCGGGAGCAGTACTTC.